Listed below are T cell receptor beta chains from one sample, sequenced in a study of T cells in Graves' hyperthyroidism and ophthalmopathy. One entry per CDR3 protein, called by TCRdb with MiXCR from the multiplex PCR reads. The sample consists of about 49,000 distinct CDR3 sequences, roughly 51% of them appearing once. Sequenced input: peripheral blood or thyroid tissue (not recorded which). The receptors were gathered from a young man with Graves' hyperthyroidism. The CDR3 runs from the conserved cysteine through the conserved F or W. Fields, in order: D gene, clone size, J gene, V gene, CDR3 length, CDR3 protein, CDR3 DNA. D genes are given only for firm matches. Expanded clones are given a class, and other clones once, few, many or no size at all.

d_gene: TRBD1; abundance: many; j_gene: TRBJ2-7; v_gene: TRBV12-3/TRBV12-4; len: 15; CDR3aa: CASSFKGGEGYEQYF; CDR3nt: TGTGCCAGCAGTTTTAAAGGGGGCGAAGGCTACGAGCAGTACTTC
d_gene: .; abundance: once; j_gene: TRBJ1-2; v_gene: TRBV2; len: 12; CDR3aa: CARWGRVYGYTF; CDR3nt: TGTGCCCGGTGGGGGCGCGTCTATGGCTACACCTTC
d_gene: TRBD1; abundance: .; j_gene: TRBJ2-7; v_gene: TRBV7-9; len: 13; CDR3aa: CASSMGQTYEQYF; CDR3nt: TGTGCCAGCAGCATGGGACAGACTTACGAGCAGTACTTC
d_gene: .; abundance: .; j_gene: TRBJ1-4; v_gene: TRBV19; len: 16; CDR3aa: CASKTSGAAINEKLFF; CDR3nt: TGTGCCAGTAAAACAAGCGGGGCAGCCATTAATGAAAAACTGTTTTTT
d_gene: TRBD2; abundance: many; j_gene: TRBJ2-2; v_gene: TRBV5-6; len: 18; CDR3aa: CASSLPRLAAIDTGELFF; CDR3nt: TGTGCCAGCAGCTTGCCCCGACTAGCGGCAATCGACACCGGGGAGCTGTTTTTT
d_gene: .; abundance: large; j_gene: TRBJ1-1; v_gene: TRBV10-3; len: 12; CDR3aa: CATKRGNTEAFF; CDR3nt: TGTGCCACCAAGAGGGGGAACACTGAAGCTTTCTTT
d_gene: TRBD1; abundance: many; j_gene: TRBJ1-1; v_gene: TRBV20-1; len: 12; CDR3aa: CSADFRDRVAFF; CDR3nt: TGCAGTGCCGATTTCCGGGACAGGGTTGCTTTCTTT
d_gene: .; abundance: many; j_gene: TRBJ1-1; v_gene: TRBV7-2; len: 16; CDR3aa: CASSLASGTLNTEAFF; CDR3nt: TGTGCCAGCAGCTTAGCCTCCGGGACCTTGAACACTGAAGCTTTCTTT
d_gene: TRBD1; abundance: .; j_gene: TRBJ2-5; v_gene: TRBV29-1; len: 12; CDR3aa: CSGAGGWETQYF; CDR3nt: TGCAGCGGTGCAGGGGGTTGGGAGACCCAGTACTTC
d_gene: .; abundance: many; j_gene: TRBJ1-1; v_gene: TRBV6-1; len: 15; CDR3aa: CASRTTQRGNTEAFF; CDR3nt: TGTGCCAGCAGGACCACCCAGCGAGGGAACACTGAAGCTTTCTTT
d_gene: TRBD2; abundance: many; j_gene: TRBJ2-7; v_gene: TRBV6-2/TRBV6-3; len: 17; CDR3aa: CASSITLAGGRSYEQYF; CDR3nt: TGTGCCAGCAGCATTACTCTAGCGGGAGGCCGCTCCTACGAGCAGTACTTC
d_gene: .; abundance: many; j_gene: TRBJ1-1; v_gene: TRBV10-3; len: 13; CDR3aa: CAISESGSREAFF; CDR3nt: TGTGCCATCAGTGAGTCCGGGAGTAGGGAAGCTTTCTTT
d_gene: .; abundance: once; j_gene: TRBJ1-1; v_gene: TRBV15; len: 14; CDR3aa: CASIQGLGNTEAFF; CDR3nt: TGTGCCAGCATCCAGGGCCTCGGGAACACTGAAGCTTTCTTT
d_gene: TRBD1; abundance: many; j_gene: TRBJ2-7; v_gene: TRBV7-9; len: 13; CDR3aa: CASTRTGSYEQYF; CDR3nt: TGTGCCAGCACGCGGACAGGGTCCTACGAGCAGTACTTC
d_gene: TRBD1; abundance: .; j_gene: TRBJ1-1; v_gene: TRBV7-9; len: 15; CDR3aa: CASSLGDRGDTEAFF; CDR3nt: TGTGCCAGCAGCTTAGGCGACAGGGGGGACACTGAAGCTTTCTTT
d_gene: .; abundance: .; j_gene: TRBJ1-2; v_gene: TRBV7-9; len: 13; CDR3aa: CASSQTGLYGYTF; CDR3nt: TGTGCCAGCAGTCAAACAGGGCTCTATGGCTACACCTTC
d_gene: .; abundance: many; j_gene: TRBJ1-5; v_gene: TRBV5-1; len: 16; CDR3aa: CASSPSGDGPFGPQHF; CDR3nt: TGCGCCAGCAGCCCGAGTGGGGACGGACCTTTCGGCCCCCAGCATTTT
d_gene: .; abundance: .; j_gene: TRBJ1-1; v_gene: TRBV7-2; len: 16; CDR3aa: CASSRRTLGLNTEAFF; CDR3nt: TGTGCCAGCAGCCGACGGACGCTAGGCTTGAACACTGAAGCTTTCTTT
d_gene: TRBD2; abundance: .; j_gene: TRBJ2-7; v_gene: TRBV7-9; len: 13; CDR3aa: CASAGGGPYEQYF; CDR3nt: TGTGCCAGCGCCGGGGGGGGACCCTACGAGCAGTACTTC
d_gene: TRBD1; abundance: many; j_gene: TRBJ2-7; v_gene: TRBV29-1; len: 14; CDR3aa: CSAWGQGVSYEQYF; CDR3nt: TGCAGCGCATGGGGACAGGGGGTATCCTACGAGCAGTACTTC
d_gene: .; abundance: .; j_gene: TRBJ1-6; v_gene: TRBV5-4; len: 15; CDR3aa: CASSLLQGYNSPLHF; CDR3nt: TGTGCCAGCAGCTTATTGCAGGGATATAATTCACCCCTCCACTTT
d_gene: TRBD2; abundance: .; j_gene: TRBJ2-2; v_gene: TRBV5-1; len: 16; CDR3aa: CASSSGLAGGTGELFF; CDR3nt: TGCGCCAGCAGCTCCGGACTAGCGGGAGGAACCGGGGAGCTGTTTTTT
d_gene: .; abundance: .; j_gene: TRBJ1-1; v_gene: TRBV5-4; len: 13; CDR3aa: CASSFRQATEAFF; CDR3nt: TGTGCCAGCAGCTTCCGCCAGGCCACTGAAGCTTTCTTT
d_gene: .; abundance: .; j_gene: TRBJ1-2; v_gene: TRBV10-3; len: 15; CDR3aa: CAISESKAGFLGYTF; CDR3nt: TGTGCCATCAGTGAGTCGAAAGCCGGGTTTCTTGGCTACACCTTC
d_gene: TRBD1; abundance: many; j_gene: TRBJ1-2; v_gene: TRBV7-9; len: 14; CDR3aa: CASSLAWDSYGYTF; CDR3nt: TGTGCCAGCAGCTTAGCCTGGGACAGTTATGGCTACACCTTC
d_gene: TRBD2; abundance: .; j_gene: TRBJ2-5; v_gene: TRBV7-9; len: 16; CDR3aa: CASSLVDGRAEETQYF; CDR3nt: TGTGCCAGCAGCTTAGTTGACGGGAGGGCCGAGGAGACCCAGTACTTC
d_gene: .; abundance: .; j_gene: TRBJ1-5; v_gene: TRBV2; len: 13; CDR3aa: CASSAWEDQPQHF; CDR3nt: TGTGCCAGCAGTGCGTGGGAGGATCAGCCCCAGCATTTT
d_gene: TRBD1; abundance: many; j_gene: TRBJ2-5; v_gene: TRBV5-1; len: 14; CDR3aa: CASSLATGVETQYF; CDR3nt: TGCGCCAGCAGCTTGGCGACAGGGGTGGAGACCCAGTACTTC
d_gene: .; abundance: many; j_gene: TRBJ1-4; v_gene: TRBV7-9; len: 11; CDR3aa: CASRRNEKLFF; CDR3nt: TGTGCCAGCAGAAGAAATGAAAAACTGTTTTTT
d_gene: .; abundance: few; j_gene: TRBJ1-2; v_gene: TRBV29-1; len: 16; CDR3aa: CSVVSEIGGLNYGYTF; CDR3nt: TGCAGCGTCGTGTCTGAAATAGGGGGGTTGAACTATGGCTACACCTTC
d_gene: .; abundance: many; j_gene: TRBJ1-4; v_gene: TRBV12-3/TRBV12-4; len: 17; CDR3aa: CASSLLQGMGAKEKLFF; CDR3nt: TGTGCCAGCAGTTTACTTCAGGGTATGGGGGCGAAAGAAAAACTGTTTTTT
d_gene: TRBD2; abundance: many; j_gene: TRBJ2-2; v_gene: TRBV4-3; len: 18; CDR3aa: CASSQAPLAGVNTGELFF; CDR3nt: TGCGCCAGCAGCCAAGCCCCCTTAGCGGGGGTAAACACCGGGGAGCTGTTTTTT
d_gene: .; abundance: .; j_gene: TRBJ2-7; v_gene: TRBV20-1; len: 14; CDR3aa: CCARDPDRFLEQYF; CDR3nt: TGCTGTGCTAGAGACCCGGACAGATTCCTCGAGCAGTACTTC
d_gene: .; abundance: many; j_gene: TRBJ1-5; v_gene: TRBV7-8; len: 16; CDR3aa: CASSLAVGRGSQPQHF; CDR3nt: TGTGCCAGCAGCTTAGCGGTTGGAAGGGGCTCGCAGCCCCAGCATTTT
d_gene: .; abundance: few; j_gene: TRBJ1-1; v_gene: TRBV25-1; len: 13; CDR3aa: CASSPRGRGEAFF; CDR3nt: TGTGCCAGCAGTCCCCGTGGGAGGGGCGAAGCTTTCTTT
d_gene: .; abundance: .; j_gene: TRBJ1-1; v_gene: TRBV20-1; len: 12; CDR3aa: CSAQGESTEAFF; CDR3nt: TGCAGCGCTCAGGGAGAGTCCACTGAAGCTTTCTTT
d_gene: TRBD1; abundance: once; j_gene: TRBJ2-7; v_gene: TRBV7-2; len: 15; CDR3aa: CASSTPGQGTYEQYF; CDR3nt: TGTGCCAGCAGCACCCCCGGACAGGGCACCTACGAGCAGTACTTC
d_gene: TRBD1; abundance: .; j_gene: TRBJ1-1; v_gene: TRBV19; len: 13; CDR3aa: CASSLFTGAEAFF; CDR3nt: TGTGCCAGCAGCTTATTTACAGGGGCTGAAGCTTTCTTT
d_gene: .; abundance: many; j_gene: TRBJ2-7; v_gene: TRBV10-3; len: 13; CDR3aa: CAISGSQGYEQYF; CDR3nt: TGTGCCATCAGTGGAAGTCAAGGGTACGAGCAGTACTTC
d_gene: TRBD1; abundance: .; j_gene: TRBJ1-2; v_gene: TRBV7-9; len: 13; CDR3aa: CASSVLTGQSYTF; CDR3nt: TGTGCCAGCAGCGTCCTGACAGGGCAGAGCTACACCTTC
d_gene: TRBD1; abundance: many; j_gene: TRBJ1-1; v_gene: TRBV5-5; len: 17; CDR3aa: CASSLRGQGILNTEAFF; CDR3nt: TGTGCCAGCAGCTTGAGGGGACAGGGGATTCTGAACACTGAAGCTTTCTTT
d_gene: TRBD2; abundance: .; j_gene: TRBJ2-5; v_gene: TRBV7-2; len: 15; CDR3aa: CASSLESGGGETQYF; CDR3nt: TGTGCCAGCAGCTTGGAGAGCGGGGGAGGAGAGACCCAGTACTTC
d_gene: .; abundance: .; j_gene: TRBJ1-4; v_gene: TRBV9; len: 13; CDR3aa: CASGEVKDEKLFF; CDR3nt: TGTGCCAGCGGAGAGGTAAAGGATGAAAAACTGTTTTTT
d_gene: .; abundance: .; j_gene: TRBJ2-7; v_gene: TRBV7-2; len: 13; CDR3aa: CASSLARQSEQYF; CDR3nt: TGTGCCAGCAGCTTAGCGAGGCAGAGCGAGCAGTACTTC
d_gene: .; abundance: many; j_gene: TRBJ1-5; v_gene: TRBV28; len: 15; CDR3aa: CASSRRTVHNQPQHF; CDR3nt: TGTGCCAGCAGTAGAAGGACTGTCCACAATCAGCCCCAGCATTTT
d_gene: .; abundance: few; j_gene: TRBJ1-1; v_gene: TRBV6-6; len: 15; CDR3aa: CASSYSPTSYTEAFF; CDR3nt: TGTGCCAGCAGTTACTCCCCAACTTCCTACACTGAAGCTTTCTTT